These 17 T cell receptor beta chains were sequenced from one sample in a study of Graves' ophthalmopathy and Graves' hyperthyroidism. RNA transcripts provided the template for amplifying TCR beta CDR3 regions. Amplification began with first-round RT-PCR using HTBI primers, then second-round multiplex PCR was performed. TCRdb re-analysed the multiplex PCR reads in MiXCR, keeping a single row per CDR3 protein. Of about 400,000 distinct CDR3 sequences in the sample, around 18% were seen once. The sequenced sample was peripheral blood. All receptors come from a woman between 18 and 29 years old with Graves' ophthalmopathy.

This clonotype was seen repeatedly, ten times or more. This rearrangement joins TRBV6-4 to TRBJ1-5; TRBD1 aligns across 11 bases. The germline V gene encodes CDR1 MRHNA and CDR2 SNTAGT. The CDR3 totals 17 residues. The V segment lost 5 bases and the J segment 4 bases; nucleotides outside the gene matches: 10. This CDR3 is CASSRGTGTGGNQPQHF. The CDR3 nucleotides read TGTGCCAGCAGTCGAGGGACCGGGACAGGGGGAAATCAGCCCCAGCATTTT.

This clonotype appeared many times. This chain joins TRBV28 and TRBJ1-6; D is uncertain. This CDR3 has 14 residues. Germline-derived CDR1 and CDR2 are MDHEN and SYDVKM. The germline V and J ends were trimmed by 3 bases and 7 bases, with 10 bases remaining between them. The CDR3 nucleotides are TGTGCCAGCAGTTTCAGGACGGAAAATTCACCCCTCCACTTT. Translation: CASSFRTENSPLHF.

This clonotype was detected many times. The rearrangement joins TRBV25-1 to TRBJ2-7; perhaps TRBD1 as D (6 bases). The CDR3 is 15 amino acids. The germline V gene has CDR1 MGHDK and CDR2 SYGVNS. Trimming cost V 2 bases and J 4 bases, with 15 bases left between them. CDR3 nucleotides: TGTGCCAGCAGTGAAGGCAGGGGTGTTCGATACGAGCAGTACTTC. Residues: CASSEGRGVRYEQYF.

This chain links TRBV5-1 with TRBJ1-2; D is undetermined. CDR1 is SGHRS and CDR2 is YFSETQ in the germline V gene. V was shortened by 4 bases and J by 1 base, with 8 bases between the two germline ends. The CDR3 runs to 13 residues. The CDR3 protein is CASSPSFNYGYTF. The CDR3 DNA reads TGCGCCAGCAGCCCGTCCTTTAACTATGGCTACACCTTC. Full variable domain (remainder filled in from reference TRBV5-1 and TRBJ1-2): KAGVTQTPRYLIKTRGQQVTLSCSPISGHRSVSWYQQTPGQGLQFLFEYFSETQRNKGNFPGRFSGRQFSNSRSEMNVSTLELGDSALYLCASSPSFNYGYTFGSGTRLTVV.

The chain combines TRBV10-3 with TRBJ2-7, with TRBD2 as a possible D gene (6 bases). The CDR3 totals 13 residues. Germline CDR1 ENHRY, CDR2 SYGVKD. With 1 base removed from V and 3 bases from J, the gap between germline ends came to 7 bases. In DNA form, the CDR3 reads TGTGCCATCAGTGAGTTCGGGGGCTACGAGCAGTACTTC. Its translation is CAISEFGGYEQYF.

This clonotype has a count of ten or more. This chain connects TRBV4-1 to TRBJ1-1; 10 bases fit TRBD1. CDR3 length: 18 residues. V shed 2 bases, J shed 1 base, and the junction held 10 bases outside the gene matches. The germline CDR1 and CDR2 sequences are MGHRA and YSYEKL. CDR3 DNA: TGCGCCAGCAGCCAAAGGACAGGGGGAGGTTGGGGGAACACTGAAGCTTTCTTT. Its protein is CASSQRTGGGWGNTEAFF.

This clonotype has a handful of counts. The V and J genes are TRBV5-1 and TRBJ1-2, with no clear D. CDR1 and CDR2 (germline): SGHRS, YFSETQ. CDR3 length: 17 residues. Trimming took 2 bases from V and 5 from J, leaving 22 bases between them. The CDR3 sequence: CASSFSGVLNSPYGYTF. The CDR3 DNA follows: TGCGCCAGCAGCTTTTCGGGAGTCTTGAATTCCCCGTATGGCTACACCTTC.

This clonotype was seen repeatedly, ten times or more. The chain recombines TRBV7-3 with TRBJ2-2; D perhaps matches TRBD1 (6 bases). CDR3 length: 13 amino acids. The V end was cut by 6 bases, the J end by 7 bases, with 12 bases between. Germline V lookup: CDR1 SGHTA, CDR2 FQGTGA. Here the CDR3 reads CASRPGAHGELFF. The CDR3 DNA sequence: TGTGCCAGCAGACCAGGGGCACACGGGGAGCTGTTTTTT.

This clonotype occurred many times. This may come from a read error, since a much larger clone is one base off. The chain links TRBV11-1 to TRBJ2-2; D might be TRBD2 (6 bases). Germline V CDR1 and CDR2: SGHAT, FQDESV (reference sequence). The CDR3 is 16 amino acids. V lost 1 base, J lost 9 bases, and 18 bases lay in between. CDR3 nucleotide sequence: TGTGCCAGCAGCTTAGAACCGTCCGGGAGAAAAAGGGAGCTGTTTTTT. The encoded protein is CASSLEPSGRKRELFF.

This clonotype occurred many times. The gene calls are TRBV10-1 and TRBJ1-6, with unresolved D. Germline lookup yields CDR1 WNHNN and CDR2 SYGVQD (reference sequence). The length of the CDR3 is 14 residues. With 3 bases removed from V and 8 bases from J, the gap between germline ends came to 11 bases. The chain's CDR3 is CASSETGEYSPLHF. As DNA, the CDR3 is TGCGCCAGCAGTGAAACGGGAGAGTATTCACCCCTCCACTTT.

This clonotype was seen a few times. This rearrangement joins TRBV20-1 to TRBJ1-1; TRBD1 might be the D (5 bases). This CDR3 comprises 14 residues. The ends were cut back, 5 bases at V and 5 bases at J, with 18 bases in the middle. Germline CDR1 reads DFQATT; CDR2 reads SNEGSKA (reference sequence). The CDR3 region is CSAGGVAIGTEAFF. The CDR3 DNA reads as TGCAGTGCTGGGGGTGTGGCAATAGGAACTGAAGCTTTCTTT.

The chain couples TRBV27 to TRBJ2-2; 7 positions agree with TRBD1. The CDR3 is 15 residues long. Unmatched junction bases numbered 8, after V lost 5 bases and J lost 5 bases. Germline CDR1 is MNHEY and CDR2 is SMNVEV (reference sequence). The CDR3 nucleotides are TGTGCCAGCAGTCCCTTAGGGGGCGGAACCGGGGAGCTGTTTTTT. It yields the protein CASSPLGGGTGELFF.

This clonotype was observed many times. The gene calls are TRBV2 and TRBJ1-5, with no clear D. This CDR3 is 12 amino acids long. V was trimmed by 6 bases and J by 0 bases, leaving 3 bases between them. In germline, CDR1 is SNHLY, CDR2 FYNNEI. The chain's CDR3 is CASSDSNQPQHF. CDR3 nucleotides: TGTGCCAGCAGCGATAGCAATCAGCCCCAGCATTTT.

This clonotype was found many times. V is TRBV20-1 and J is TRBJ2-5, with D possibly being TRBD2 (5 bases). This CDR3 comprises 14 residues. Germline loops: CDR1 DFQATT, CDR2 SNEGSKA (reference sequence). Trimming took off 3 bases at V and 3 bases at J, with 14 bases between the two ends. The CDR3 is CSASAYTGKETQYF. The CDR3 DNA reads TGCAGTGCTAGCGCGTACACGGGGAAAGAGACCCAGTACTTC.

In this sample, this clonotype turned up many times. The CDR3 is CASRPALEGNQPQHF. Here the CDR3 DNA reads TGTGCCAGCAGACCGGCCCTTGAGGGCAATCAGCCCCAGCATTTT. V gene TRBV6-2 or TRBV6-3 combines with J gene TRBJ1-5; D is ambiguous. CDR1 is MNHEY and CDR2 is SVGEGT in the germline V gene. This CDR3 has 15 amino acids. Between the trimmed V and J ends, which lost 6 bases and 2 bases, there was a span of 14 bases.

This clonotype was seen ten or more times. V and J are TRBV6-2 or TRBV6-3 and TRBJ1-1, with D maybe TRBD1 (5 bases). Deletions cut 7 bases from V and 5 bases from J, with 14 bases between. CDR3 length: 13 residues. Germline V gene sequence: CDR1 MNHEY, CDR2 SVGEGT. The CDR3 loop reads CASKNSRGTEAFF. The CDR3 nucleotides read TGTGCCAGCAAAAACAGCCGGGGGACTGAAGCTTTCTTT.

This clonotype was seen repeatedly, ten times or more. J is TRBJ2-7 and V is TRBV6-1, with 9 bases lining up with TRBD2. CDR1 MNHNS and CDR2 SASEGT come from the germline V gene. J gave up 0 bases and V 6 bases, and 6 bases lay outside the gene matches. The CDR3 spans 15 residues. The CDR3 sequence: CASSHPGLASYEQYF. The CDR3 region has the DNA TGTGCCAGCAGCCATCCGGGACTAGCCTCCTACGAGCAGTACTTC.